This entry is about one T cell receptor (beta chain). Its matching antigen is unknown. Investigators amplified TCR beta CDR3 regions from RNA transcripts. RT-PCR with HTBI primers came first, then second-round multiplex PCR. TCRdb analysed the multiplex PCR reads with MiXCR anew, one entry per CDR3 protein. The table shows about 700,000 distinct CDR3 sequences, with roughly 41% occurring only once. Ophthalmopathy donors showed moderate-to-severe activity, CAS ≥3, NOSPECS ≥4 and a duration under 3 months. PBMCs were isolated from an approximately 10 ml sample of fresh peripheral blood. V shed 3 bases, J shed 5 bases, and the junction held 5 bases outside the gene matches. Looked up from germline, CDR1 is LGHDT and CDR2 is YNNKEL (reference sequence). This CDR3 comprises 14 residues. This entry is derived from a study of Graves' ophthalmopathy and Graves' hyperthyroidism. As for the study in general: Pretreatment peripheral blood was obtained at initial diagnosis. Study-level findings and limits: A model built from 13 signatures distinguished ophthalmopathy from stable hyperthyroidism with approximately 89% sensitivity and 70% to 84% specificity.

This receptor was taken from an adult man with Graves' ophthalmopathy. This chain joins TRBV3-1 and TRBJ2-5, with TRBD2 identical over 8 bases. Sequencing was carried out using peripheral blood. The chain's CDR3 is CASSQKAGEETQYF. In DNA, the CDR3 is TGTGCCAGCAGCCAGAAAGCGGGGGAGGAGACCCAGTACTTC.